The TCR beta chain described here comes from a study of T-cell memory formation after mild COVID-19. TCRdb processed the 5' RACE reads anew with MiXCR; each CDR3 protein has one entry. The sample yields about 540,000 distinct CDR3 sequences, roughly 22% seen once. The sample holds a few counts of this clonotype. The antigen is unknown. Germline lookup yields CDR1 SGHAT and CDR2 FQNNGV. This CDR3 has 12 amino acids. V dropped 5 bases and J dropped 3 bases, with 8 bases sitting between them. Study outcomes and limitations: Pre-infection memory harbored some responding clones, suggesting cross-reactive memory joined. Contracting clones from day 15 to 85 showed balanced CD4/CD8; later expanders favored CD4+.

Sequences were obtained from PBMCs or a T cell subset sorted from them (not recorded which). This chain connects TRBV11-2 to TRBJ2-7, with D unresolved. The clonotype was recovered from an adult woman who had mild COVID-19 (a few samples of this study predate the infection). Cell type and time point are not known. The CDR3 coding sequence is TGTGCCAGCAGCCCCCGATTCTACGAGCAGTACTTC. Its protein product is CASSPRFYEQYF. Variable domain in full (rest from reference TRBV11-2 and TRBJ2-7): EAGVAQSPRYKIIEKRQSVAFWCNPISGHATLYWYQQILGQGPKLLIQFQNNGVVDDSQLPKDRFSAERLKGVDSTLKIQPAKLEDSAVYLCASSPRFYEQYFGPGTRLTVT.